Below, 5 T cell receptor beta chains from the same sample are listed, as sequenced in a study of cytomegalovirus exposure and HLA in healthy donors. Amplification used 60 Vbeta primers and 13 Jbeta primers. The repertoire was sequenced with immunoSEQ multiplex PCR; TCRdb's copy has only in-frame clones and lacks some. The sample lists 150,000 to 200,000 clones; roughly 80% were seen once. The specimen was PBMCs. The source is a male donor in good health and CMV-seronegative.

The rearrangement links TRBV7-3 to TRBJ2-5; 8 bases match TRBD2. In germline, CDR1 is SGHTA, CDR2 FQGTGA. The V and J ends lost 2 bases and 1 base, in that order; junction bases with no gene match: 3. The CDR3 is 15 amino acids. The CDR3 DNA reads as TGTGCCAGCAGCTTACTCGGGGGGGTCCAAGAGACCCAGTACTTC. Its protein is CASSLLGGVQETQYF.

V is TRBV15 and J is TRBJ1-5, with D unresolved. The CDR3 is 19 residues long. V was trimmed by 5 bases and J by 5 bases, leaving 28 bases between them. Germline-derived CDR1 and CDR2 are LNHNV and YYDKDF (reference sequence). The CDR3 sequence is CATSSPVGKGGHRDQPQHF. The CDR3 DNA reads TGTGCCACCAGCTCACCGGTTGGAAAGGGAGGCCACCGAGATCAGCCCCAGCATTTT.

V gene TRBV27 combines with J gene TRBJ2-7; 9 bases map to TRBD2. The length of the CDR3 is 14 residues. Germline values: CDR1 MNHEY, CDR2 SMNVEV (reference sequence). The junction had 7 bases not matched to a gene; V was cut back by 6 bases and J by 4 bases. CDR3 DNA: TGTGCCAGCAGACCCAGCGGGAGGAAGTACGAGCAGTACTTC. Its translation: CASRPSGRKYEQYF.

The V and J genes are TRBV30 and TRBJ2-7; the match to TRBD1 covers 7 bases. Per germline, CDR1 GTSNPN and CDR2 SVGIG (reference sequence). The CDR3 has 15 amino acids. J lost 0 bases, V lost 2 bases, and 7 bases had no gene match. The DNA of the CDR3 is TGTGCCTGGAGTCCCGGGACAGCTTCCTCCTACGAGCAGTACTTC. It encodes CAWSPGTASSYEQYF.

Here the CDR3 DNA reads TGCAGCGTTGAACCGCTAGCGGGAGGGTCACGTAACTACAATGAGCAGTTCTTC. Translation gives CSVEPLAGGSRNYNEQFF. V and J are TRBV29-1 and TRBJ2-1, with 12 bases matching TRBD2. From germline, CDR1 is SQVTM and CDR2 ANQGSEA. CDR3 size: 18 residues. After removal of 2 bases from V and 3 bases from J, the junction contained 11 bases not matched to a gene.